These T cell receptor beta chains were read from a single sample in a study of blood T cell repertoires in COVID-19. Profiling relied on immunoSEQ multiplex PCR, and the TCRdb table lists in-frame clones only, not all of them. The data show more than 95,000 clones, about 76% seen once. The source material was peripheral blood. The receptors were sampled from a woman in her 70s with acute or convalescent COVID-19. Each CDR3 is given with its conserved first and last residue. The D gene is left open where the match is weak. Only some rows state a clone size, as once, few, many or a class for expanded clones.

abundance | d_gene | j_gene | v_gene | CDR3nt | CDR3aa
- | TRBD1 | TRBJ1-1 | TRBV11-2 | TGTGCCAGCAGCGTTACAGGGGGGCTCTTTCTTCCGAACACTGAAGCTTTCTTT | CASSVTGGLFLPNTEAFF
- | TRBD1 | TRBJ1-6 | TRBV9 | TGTGCCAGCAGCGTAGGAGGGGGCGGTAATTCACCCCTCCACTTT | CASSVGGGGNSPLHF
- | - | TRBJ1-1 | TRBV28 | TGTGCCAGCAGTTTCCCCGGGGGGCTTAGCACTGAAGCTTTCTTT | CASSFPGGLSTEAFF
- | - | TRBJ1-5 | TRBV30 | TGTGCCTGGAGTGTCCTGAGGGATCAGCCCCAGCATTTT | CAWSVLRDQPQHF
- | TRBD1 | TRBJ1-2 | TRBV30 | TGTGCCTGGAGTTCGACAGGGGGCGGTGGCTACACCTTC | CAWSSTGGGGYTF
- | - | TRBJ1-2 | TRBV23-1 | TGCGCCAGCAGTCAATCCCCCCCTAGGGGCTACACCTTC | CASSQSPPRGYTF
- | - | TRBJ2-7 | TRBV20-1 | TGCAGTGCTAGTTCGGGTGGTCCCTACGAGCAGTACTTC | CSASSGGPYEQYF
- | TRBD1 | TRBJ1-2 | TRBV4-1 | TGCGCCAGCAGCCAACGGGACAGCCACTATGGCTACACCTTC | CASSQRDSHYGYTF
- | - | TRBJ1-2 | TRBV2 | TGTGCCAGCAGTGCATGGGACAAAGTCTATGGCTACACCTTC | CASSAWDKVYGYTF
- | TRBD1 | TRBJ1-2 | TRBV27 | TGTGCCAGCAGTTTATTGGGACAGGGGGATGGCTACACCTTC | CASSLLGQGDGYTF
- | - | TRBJ1-2 | TRBV6-5 | TGTGCCAGCAGTGACTCCTCTACGGGGGGCTACACCTTC | CASSDSSTGGYTF
once | - | TRBJ2-3 | TRBV4-3 | TGCGCCAGCAGCCAAGATGGCCCAGGGCAGGGTTTCACAGATACGCAGTATTTT | CASSQDGPGQGFTDTQYF
- | - | TRBJ2-2 | TRBV10-3 | TGTGCCATCAGTGAGAAGGGGCCGAACACCGGGGAGCTGTTTTTT | CAISEKGPNTGELFF
- | - | TRBJ1-2 | TRBV25-1 | TGTGCCAGCAGAGGAACAGGGCAAGGTGGCTACACCTTC | CASRGTGQGGYTF
- | - | TRBJ2-6 | TRBV6-2/TRBV6-3 | TGTGCCAGCAGTTACCGCCCCAGGCTATCTGGGGCCAACGTCCTGACTTTC | CASSYRPRLSGANVLTF
- | - | TRBJ1-1 | TRBV4-1 | TGCGCCAGCAGACCCTTCACAGGGACTGAAGCTTTCTTT | CASRPFTGTEAFF
few | TRBD1 | TRBJ1-5 | TRBV18 | TGTGCCAGCTCGCTCGGGACAGGGGGTAACTCGCCCCAGCATTTT | CASSLGTGGNSPQHF
- | - | TRBJ2-5 | TRBV5-1 | TGCGCCAGCAGGTTTGCAGGGATGGAGACCCAGTACTTC | CASRFAGMETQYF
- | - | TRBJ1-5 | TRBV30 | TGTGCCTGGACCCTGGCTGGGCAGGGCGGCCGTTATAGCAATCAGCCCCAGCATTTT | CAWTLAGQGGRYSNQPQHF
once | - | TRBJ2-1 | TRBV5-1 | TGCGCCAGCTCGCCACTAGCCCCGGACCTCAATGAGCAGTTCTTC | CASSPLAPDLNEQFF
few | - | TRBJ1-1 | TRBV18 | TGTGCCAGCTCACCAGGTCAACAGGCGAACACTGAAGCTTTCTTT | CASSPGQQANTEAFF
few | TRBD2 | TRBJ2-1 | TRBV9 | TGTGCCAGCAGCGCGGGACTAGCGGGGAGGTTCAATGAGCAGTTCTTC | CASSAGLAGRFNEQFF
- | - | TRBJ1-1 | TRBV30 | TGTGCCTGGACCCCGGGGGGCGGGCCGGCGGCCTTT | CAWTPGGGPAAF
- | TRBD1 | TRBJ1-6 | TRBV5-6 | TGTGCCAGCAGCGGCAGGGGGTCCTATAATTCACCCCTCCACTTT | CASSGRGSYNSPLHF
- | - | TRBJ2-1 | TRBV11-3 | TGTGCCAGCAGCTCGCAGGGATCCAATGAGCAGTTCTTC | CASSSQGSNEQFF
- | TRBD2 | TRBJ2-5 | TRBV9 | TGTGCCAGCAGCGTAGATGGGGGGGGTCGAGAGACCCAGTACTTC | CASSVDGGGRETQYF
- | TRBD1 | TRBJ2-5 | TRBV24-1 | TGTGCCACCAGTGCAGACGGGACAGGGGGAAGAGAGACCCAGTACTTC | CATSADGTGGRETQYF
- | TRBD2 | TRBJ2-5 | TRBV19 | TGTGCCAGTAGTCGGCGGGCGGGGGAGCAAGAGACCCAGTACTTC | CASSRRAGEQETQYF
- | - | TRBJ1-3 | TRBV6-5 | TGTGCCAGCAGTTCCCGAACGGCGGGCGGAAACACCATATATTTT | CASSSRTAGGNTIYF
- | TRBD2 | TRBJ2-3 | TRBV4-2 | TGTGCCAGCAGCCAAGGGCTAGCGGGGGGTGGGGGCACAGATACGCAGTATTTT | CASSQGLAGGGGTDTQYF
- | TRBD1 | TRBJ1-2 | TRBV20-1 | TGCAGTGCTAGTCCCCTTAGACAGGGCGCTGGCTACACCTTC | CSASPLRQGAGYTF
- | TRBD1 | TRBJ1-5 | TRBV2 | TGTGCCAGCAGTGCACAGGGGCGGAACCGTCAGCCCCAGCATTTT | CASSAQGRNRQPQHF
- | - | TRBJ1-1 | TRBV5-1 | TGCGCCAGCAGCGCAGGGGCTTCGAACACTGAAGCTTTCTTT | CASSAGASNTEAFF
- | TRBD2 | TRBJ2-7 | TRBV10-2 | TGCGCCAGCAGTTCGACTAGCGGGGGCCACGAGCAGTACTTC | CASSSTSGGHEQYF
- | TRBD1 | TRBJ2-3 | TRBV9 | TGTGCCAGCAGCAAAGGGACAGGGGGGTCTCGGACAGATACGCAGTATTTT | CASSKGTGGSRTDTQYF
- | - | TRBJ2-3 | TRBV28 | TGTGCCAGCAGTTTGGATAGGGGGGGTGTTAGCACAGATACGCAGTATTTT | CASSLDRGGVSTDTQYF
few | - | TRBJ1-2 | TRBV4-1 | TGCGCCAGCAGCCAAGGTTCAGGGTTCTCTGGCTACACCTTC | CASSQGSGFSGYTF
- | TRBD1 | TRBJ2-7 | TRBV11-2 | TGTGCCAGCAGCACCCGGACAGGGAACTACGAGCAGTACTTC | CASSTRTGNYEQYF
- | - | TRBJ1-3 | TRBV7-9 | TGTGCCAGCAGCGCCGCCCTGGGCTTCTCTGGAAACACCATATATTTT | CASSAALGFSGNTIYF
- | TRBD1 | TRBJ1-4 | TRBV2 | TGTGCCAGCACTCCCCGGGACAGGCATAATGAAAAACTGTTTTTT | CASTPRDRHNEKLFF
- | - | TRBJ1-6 | TRBV2 | TGTGCCAGCAGTGAAGCGCGGGGGGAGGGTAATTCACCCCTCCACTTT | CASSEARGEGNSPLHF
once | - | TRBJ2-7 | TRBV9 | TGTGCCAGCAGCCCCTCCCCCGGGTACGAGCAGTACTTC | CASSPSPGYEQYF
- | - | TRBJ1-1 | TRBV24-1 | TGTGCCAGCCGCGGAGACGGGGGCACTGAAGCTTTCTTT | CASRGDGGTEAFF
few | - | TRBJ2-2 | TRBV13 | TGTGCCAGCAGCGCACGCGGGTCCCGAGGAGAGCTGTTTTTT | CASSARGSRGELFF
once | TRBD1 | TRBJ2-1 | TRBV10-1 | TGCGCCAGCAGTGCGGACAGGGCGCATGAGCAGTTCTTC | CASSADRAHEQFF